This T cell receptor (beta chain) was captured in a study of CD8 T cells in Susac syndrome. CD8+ and CD4+ T cells taken from blood had their TCR beta sequenced. An input of roughly 0.5 to 1 ug of RNA was subjected to reverse transcription using random hexamers. TCRdb passed the immunoSEQ multiplex PCR reads through MiXCR, listing each CDR3 protein once. Here the sample spans fewer than 80,000 distinct CDR3 sequences, roughly 95% being singletons. The origin of this receptor is a human donor with Susac syndrome. The source material was CD8+ T cells from PBMCs.

The CDR3 sequence: CSVVGRNTGELFF. CDR3 coding DNA: TGCAGCGTTGTGGGGAGGAACACCGGGGAGCTGTTTTTT. This chain uses TRBV29-1 with TRBJ2-2; D is possibly TRBD2 (5 bases). This CDR3 comprises 13 residues. V shed 4 bases and J shed 1 base, with 7 bases lying between them. Germline lookup yields CDR1 SQVTM and CDR2 ANQGSEA.